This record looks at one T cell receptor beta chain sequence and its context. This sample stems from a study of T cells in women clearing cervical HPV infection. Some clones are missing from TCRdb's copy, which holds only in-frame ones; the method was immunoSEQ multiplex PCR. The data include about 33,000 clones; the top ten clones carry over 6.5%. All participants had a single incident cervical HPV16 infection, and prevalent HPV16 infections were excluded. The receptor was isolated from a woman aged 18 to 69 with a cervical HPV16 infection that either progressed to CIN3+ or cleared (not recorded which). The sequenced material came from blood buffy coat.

CDR3 sequence: CASSFGETQYF. Partial CDR3 DNA: TGTGCCAGCAGTTTCGGGGAGACG. This rearrangement joins TRBV2 to TRBJ2-3; tentative D call: TRBD2 (5 bases). Sequencing ends 3 residues short of the CDR3 end; the germline J gene provides the rest. Germline values: CDR1 SNHLY, CDR2 FYNNEI. This CDR3 spans 11 amino acids.